This TCR beta chain appears in the sequencing data of a study of T-cell memory formation after mild COVID-19. About the research overall: Largely, TCR clusters stayed within a single donor. Findings and caveats of the study: For contracting clones, CD4+ ones sat mainly in CM and EM, CD8+ in EMRA. Clones contracting day 15 to 85 were balanced CD4/CD8; later expanders leaned CD4+.

TCRdb reanalysed the 5' RACE reads using MiXCR and keeps one entry per CDR3 protein. Counted here are roughly 250,000 distinct CDR3 sequences, 16% occurring once; the ten biggest clones make up 22%. As regards this clonotype: Its target is unknown.

Germline CDR1 is LGHNA and CDR2 is YNFKEQ. Deletions cut 0 bases from V and 3 bases from J, with 6 bases between. The CDR3 totals 14 residues. Sequenced: PBMCs or a T cell subset sorted from them (not recorded which). The TCR originated in a man between 18 and 29 years old who had mild COVID-19 (a few samples of this study predate the infection). Cell type and time point are not known. This sequence joins TRBV4-2 and TRBJ2-1; unclear D gene. CDR3 region: CASSQELFYNEQFF. The CDR3 DNA reads as TGTGCCAGCAGCCAAGAACTTTTCTACAATGAGCAGTTCTTC.